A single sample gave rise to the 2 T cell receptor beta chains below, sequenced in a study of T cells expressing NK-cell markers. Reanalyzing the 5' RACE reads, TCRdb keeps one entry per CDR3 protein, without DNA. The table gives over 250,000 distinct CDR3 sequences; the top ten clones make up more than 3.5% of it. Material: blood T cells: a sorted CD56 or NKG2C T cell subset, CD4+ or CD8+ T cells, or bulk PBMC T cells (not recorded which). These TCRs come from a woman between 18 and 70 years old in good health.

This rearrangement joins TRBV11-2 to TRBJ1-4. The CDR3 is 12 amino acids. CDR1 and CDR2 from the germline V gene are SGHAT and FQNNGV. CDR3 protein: CASSSSREKLFF.

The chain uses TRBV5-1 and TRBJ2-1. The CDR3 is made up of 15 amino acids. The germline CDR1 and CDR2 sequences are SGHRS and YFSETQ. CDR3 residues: CASSLVPTTYNEQFF.